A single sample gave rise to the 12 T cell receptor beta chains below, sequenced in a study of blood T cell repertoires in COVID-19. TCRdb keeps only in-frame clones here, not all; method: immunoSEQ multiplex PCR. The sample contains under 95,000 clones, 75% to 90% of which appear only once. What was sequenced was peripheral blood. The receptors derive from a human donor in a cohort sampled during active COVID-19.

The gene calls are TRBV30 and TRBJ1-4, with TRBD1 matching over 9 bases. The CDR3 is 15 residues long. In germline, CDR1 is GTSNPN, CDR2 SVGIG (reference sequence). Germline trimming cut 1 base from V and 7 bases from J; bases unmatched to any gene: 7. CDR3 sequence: CAWSAGTGIVEKLFF. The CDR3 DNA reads TGTGCCTGGAGTGCCGGGACAGGGATAGTTGAAAAACTGTTTTTT.

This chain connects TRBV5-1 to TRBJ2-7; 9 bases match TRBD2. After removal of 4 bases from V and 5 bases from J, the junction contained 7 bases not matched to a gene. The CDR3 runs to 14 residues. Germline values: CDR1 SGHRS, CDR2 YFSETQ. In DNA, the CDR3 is TGCGCCAGCAGCCCCGGGACTAGCTTCGACGAGCAGTACTTC. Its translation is CASSPGTSFDEQYF.

CDR3 residues: CASSYESSYNEQFF. The DNA of the CDR3 is TGTGCCAGCAGTTACGAGAGCTCCTACAATGAGCAGTTCTTC. The chain carries TRBV6-6 and TRBJ2-1; D remains unclear. CDR1 is MNHNY and CDR2 is SVGAGI in the germline V gene (reference sequence). V was trimmed by 2 bases and J by 0 bases, leaving 5 bases between them. The CDR3 spans 14 residues.

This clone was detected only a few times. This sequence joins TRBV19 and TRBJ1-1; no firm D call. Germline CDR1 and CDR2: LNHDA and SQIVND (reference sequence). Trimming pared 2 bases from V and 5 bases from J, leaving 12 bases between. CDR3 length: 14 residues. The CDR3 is CASSIYPGSTEAFF. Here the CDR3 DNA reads TGTGCCAGTAGTATATACCCGGGTTCTACTGAAGCTTTCTTT.

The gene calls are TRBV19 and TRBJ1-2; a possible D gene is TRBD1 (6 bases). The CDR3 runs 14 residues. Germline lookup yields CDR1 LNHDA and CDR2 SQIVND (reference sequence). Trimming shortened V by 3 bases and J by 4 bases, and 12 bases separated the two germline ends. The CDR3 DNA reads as TGTGCCAGTAGTATTGGGGGGGCGGTCTATGGCTACACCTTC. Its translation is CASSIGGAVYGYTF.

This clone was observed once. In DNA, the CDR3 is TGTGCCAGCAGCCGCCCCGGGGGAGGCTCCTACGAGCAGTACTTC. Its translation is CASSRPGGGSYEQYF. The chain carries TRBV6-5 and TRBJ2-7; possibly TRBD2 for D (6 bases). Germline V lookup: CDR1 MNHEY, CDR2 SVGAGI. Trimming took off 6 bases at V and 0 bases at J, with 15 bases between the two ends. This CDR3 is 15 amino acids long.

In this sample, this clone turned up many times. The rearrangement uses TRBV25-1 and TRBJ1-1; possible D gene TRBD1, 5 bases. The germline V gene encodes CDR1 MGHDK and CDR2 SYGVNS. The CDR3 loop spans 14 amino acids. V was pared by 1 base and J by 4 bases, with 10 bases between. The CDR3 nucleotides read TGTGCCAGCAGTGAATTGGGCAGGGCCACTGAAGCTTTCTTT. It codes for CASSELGRATEAFF. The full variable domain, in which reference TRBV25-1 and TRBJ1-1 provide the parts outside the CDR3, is EADIYQTPRYLVIGTGKKITLECSQTMGHDKMYWYQQDPGMELHLIHYSYGVNSTEKGDLSSESTVSRIRTEHFPLTLESARPSHTSQYLCASSELGRATEAFFGQGTRLTVV.

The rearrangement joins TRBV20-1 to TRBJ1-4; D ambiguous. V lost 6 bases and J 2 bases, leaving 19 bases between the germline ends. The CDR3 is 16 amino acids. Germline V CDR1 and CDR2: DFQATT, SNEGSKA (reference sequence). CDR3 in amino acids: CSASHSNPGTNEKLFF. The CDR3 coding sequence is TGCAGTGCCAGTCATAGTAACCCGGGGACTAATGAAAAACTGTTTTTT.

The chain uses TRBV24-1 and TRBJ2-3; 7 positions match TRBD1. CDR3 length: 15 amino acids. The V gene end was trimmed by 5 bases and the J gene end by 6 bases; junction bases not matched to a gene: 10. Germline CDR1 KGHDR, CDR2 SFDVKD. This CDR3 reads CATSGPNRGRDTQYF. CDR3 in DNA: TGTGCCACCAGTGGCCCGAACAGGGGAAGGGATACGCAGTATTTT.

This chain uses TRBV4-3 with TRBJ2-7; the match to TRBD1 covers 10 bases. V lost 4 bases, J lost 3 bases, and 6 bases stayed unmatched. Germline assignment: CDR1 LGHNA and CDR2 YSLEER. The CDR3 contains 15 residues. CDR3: CASSLGQGGSYEQYF. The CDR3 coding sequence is TGCGCCAGCAGCCTAGGACAGGGGGGTAGCTACGAGCAGTACTTC.

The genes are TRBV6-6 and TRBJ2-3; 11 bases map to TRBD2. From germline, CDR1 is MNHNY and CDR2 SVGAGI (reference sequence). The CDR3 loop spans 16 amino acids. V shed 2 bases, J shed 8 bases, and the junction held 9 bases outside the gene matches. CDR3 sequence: CASSYTLAGAPGTQYF. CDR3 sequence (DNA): TGTGCCAGCAGTTACACACTAGCGGGAGCCCCCGGTACGCAGTATTTT.

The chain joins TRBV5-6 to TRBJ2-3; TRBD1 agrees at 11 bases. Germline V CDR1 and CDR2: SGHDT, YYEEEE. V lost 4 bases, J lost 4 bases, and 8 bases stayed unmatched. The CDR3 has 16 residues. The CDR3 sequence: CASSLLGQGDADTQYF. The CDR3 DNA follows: TGTGCCAGCAGCCTACTGGGACAGGGGGACGCAGATACGCAGTATTTT.